A single sample is the source of the 29 T cell receptor beta chains below, sequenced in a study of shared clonotypes between healthy human individuals. The assay was immunoSEQ multiplex PCR, and TCRdb's table has in-frame clones only and misses some. Seen here are about 680,000 clones, 55% to 85% observed once, and the top ten hold 1.5% to 2%. The sample comprised memory CD4+ T cells sorted from blood. Noted subset: CD45RA-negative fraction. These receptors came from a woman under 40 in good health.

The chain employs TRBV2 and TRBJ2-3, with D perhaps given as TRBD1 or TRBD2 (5 bases each). This CDR3 has 14 amino acids. V lost 4 bases, J lost 2 bases, and 10 bases lay in between. In germline, CDR1 is SNHLY, CDR2 FYNNEI. The CDR3 nucleotides read TGTGCCAGCAGTGGGGACCGAAACACAGATACGCAGTATTTT. Protein product: CASSGDRNTDTQYF.

This clone has just a few counts. This sequence joins TRBV28 and TRBJ2-7, with a weak D call TRBD1 (5 bases). This CDR3 has 15 residues. V was trimmed by 9 bases and J by 2 bases, leaving 20 bases between them. Germline CDR1 is MDHEN and CDR2 is SYDVKM. The CDR3 DNA reads TGTGCCAGTCTAACTTTCAGGACACCGCCCTACGAGCAGTACTTC. It encodes CASLTFRTPPYEQYF.

V and J are TRBV6-4 and TRBJ1-1, with D hard to call. Germline values: CDR1 MRHNA, CDR2 SNTAGT. The CDR3 spans 14 residues. V shed 0 bases and J shed 6 bases, with 11 bases lying between them. CDR3: CASSDSSASAEAFF. The CDR3 nucleotides are TGTGCCAGCAGTGACTCATCGGCGTCAGCTGAAGCTTTCTTT.

This sequence joins TRBV7-3 and TRBJ1-2; D remains unclear. With 3 bases removed from V and 2 bases from J, the gap between germline ends came to 7 bases. The CDR3 runs to 13 residues. In germline, CDR1 is SGHTA, CDR2 FQGTGA. CDR3 loop: CASSFAGNYGYTF. Here the CDR3 DNA reads TGTGCCAGCAGCTTTGCGGGGAACTATGGCTACACCTTC. The entire variable domain, with the rest obtained from reference TRBV7-3 and TRBJ1-2, is as follows: GAGVSQTPSNKVTEKGKYVELRCDPISGHTALYWYRQSLGQGPEFLIYFQGTGAADDSGLPNDRFFAVRPEGSVSTLKIQRTERGDSAVYLCASSFAGNYGYTFGSGTRLTVV.

The V gene is TRBV25-1, the J gene TRBJ2-2; TRBD1 aligns across 7 bases. The CDR3 length is 15 residues. Germline V gene data show CDR1 as MGHDK and CDR2 as SYGVNS. After removal of 6 bases from V and 5 bases from J, the junction contained 9 bases not matched to a gene. CDR3 DNA sequence: TGTGCCAGCAGCAGACAGGGATACAGTACCGGGGAGCTGTTTTTT. It yields the protein CASSRQGYSTGELFF.

This clone has just one count. V and J are TRBV19 and TRBJ2-2; a possible D gene is TRBD1 (6 bases). CDR1 LNHDA and CDR2 SQIVND come from the germline V gene (reference sequence). V was clipped by 8 bases and J by 6 bases, with 10 bases between them. The CDR3 is made up of 12 amino acids. The CDR3 sequence: CASGNRAGELFF. CDR3 in DNA: TGTGCCAGTGGGAACAGGGCCGGGGAGCTGTTTTTT.

V is TRBV27 and J is TRBJ2-1, with a tentative D call TRBD2 (6 bases). Per germline, CDR1 MNHEY and CDR2 SMNVEV (reference sequence). This CDR3 is 13 amino acids long. V was pared by 6 bases and J by 9 bases, with 15 bases between. The CDR3 loop reads CASRSGLRGEQFF. In DNA form, the CDR3 reads TGTGCCAGCAGATCGGGACTTCGGGGTGAGCAGTTCTTC.

The J gene is TRBJ2-7, the V gene TRBV4-1; D remains ambiguous. Trimming left V 0 bases short and J 3 bases short, with 12 bases between. Per the germline V gene, CDR1 is MGHRA and CDR2 is YSYEKL. The CDR3 totals 15 residues. CDR3 nucleotide sequence: TGCGCCAGCAGCCAAGAGCAAGGTAGAAACTACGAGCAGTACTTC. This translates into CASSQEQGRNYEQYF.

V gene TRBV7-2 combines with J gene TRBJ2-7; D gene uncertain. V dropped 5 bases and J dropped 8 bases, with 16 bases sitting between them. CDR1 is SGHTA, CDR2 FQGNSA, per germline. The CDR3 totals 13 residues. This chain's CDR3 is CASSPAPSLQQYF. For the CDR3, the DNA is TGTGCCAGCAGCCCAGCGCCCTCTCTGCAGCAGTACTTC. Looking up the rest from reference TRBV7-2 and TRBJ2-7 gives the full variable domain: GAGVSQSPSNKVTEKGKDVELRCDPISGHTALYWYRQSLGQGLEFLIYFQGNSAPDKSGLPSDRFSAERTGGSVSTLTIQRTQQEDSAVYLCASSPAPSLQQYFGPGTRLTVT.

The chain couples TRBV7-6 to TRBJ2-3; 9 positions match TRBD2. V was clipped by 2 bases and J by 1 base; unmatched bases: 4. Germline CDR1 is SGHVS and CDR2 is FNYEAQ. The CDR3 loop spans 16 amino acids. CDR3 amino acids: CASSLIRGRGTDTQYF. CDR3 bases: TGTGCCAGCAGCTTAATTCGCGGGAGGGGCACAGATACGCAGTATTTT.

This rearrangement joins TRBV5-1 to TRBJ2-2; tentatively, D is TRBD1 (5 bases). Trimming stripped 8 bases from V and 7 bases from J, with 15 bases between. Germline lookup yields CDR1 SGHRS and CDR2 YFSETQ. The CDR3 runs to 13 residues. This chain's CDR3 is CASTEGVVGELFF. As DNA, the CDR3 is TGCGCCAGTACGGAAGGGGTGGTCGGGGAGCTGTTTTTT.

There are a few counts of this clone. The chain recombines TRBV5-1 with TRBJ1-4; the D is unclear. Trimming took off 7 bases at V and 6 bases at J, with 10 bases between the two ends. Germline V CDR1 and CDR2: SGHRS, YFSETQ. CDR3 length: 12 residues. This CDR3 is CASQDEDEKLFF. CDR3 in DNA: TGCGCCAGCCAGGACGAGGATGAAAAACTGTTTTTT.

This clone was counted ten times or more. V is TRBV7-2 and J is TRBJ2-1; no clear D gene. The V gene's germline CDR1 is SGHTA and CDR2 FQGNSA. Trimming pared 8 bases from V and 5 bases from J, leaving 13 bases between. The CDR3 consists of 13 residues. The CDR3 DNA reads TGTGCCAGCGGCATTTACGGCCACAATGAGCAGTTCTTC. Translated: CASGIYGHNEQFF.

The gene calls are TRBV7-8 and TRBJ1-1; the D is unclear. Germline V gene lookup returns CDR1 SGHVS and CDR2 FQNEAQ. V was clipped by 1 base and J by 10 bases, with 16 bases between them. The CDR3 sequence is 14 residues long. The CDR3 spells CASSLEQGDLGAFF. CDR3 bases: TGTGCCAGCAGCTTAGAACAAGGCGATCTAGGAGCTTTCTTT. The full variable domain, rest sourced from reference TRBV7-8 and TRBJ1-1, is GAGVSQSPRYKVAKRGQDVALRCDPISGHVSLFWYQQALGQGPEFLTYFQNEAQLDKSGLPSDRFFAERPEGSVSTLKIQRTQQEDSAVYLCASSLEQGDLGAFFGQGTRLTVV.

Concerning this clone: This clone may be a read error of a much larger clone one base away. This sample includes further DNA sequences coding for the same CDR3. This chain uses TRBV2 with TRBJ2-1; 12 positions agree with TRBD2. Trimming took 7 bases from V and 6 from J; bases not matched to a gene: 4. This CDR3 region has 14 residues. Germline V gives CDR1 SNHLY, CDR2 FYNNEI. The CDR3 loop reads CASKRLAGVNEQFF. CDR3 DNA: TGTGCCAGCAAGCGACTAGCGGGAGTCAATGAGCAGTTCTTC.

The chain is built from TRBV9 and TRBJ1-5; TRBD1 agrees at 8 bases. Germline V gives CDR1 SGDLS, CDR2 YYNGEE. V lost 4 bases, J lost 6 bases, and 9 bases stayed unmatched. The CDR3 is 15 residues long. This chain's CDR3 is CASSPHSGGFQPQHF. The CDR3 nucleotides read TGTGCCAGCAGCCCCCACTCAGGGGGCTTTCAGCCCCAGCATTTT.

The chain has TRBV7-2 and TRBJ1-5; TRBD1 might be the D (6 bases). There are 15 residues in the CDR3. CDR1 and CDR2 (germline): SGHTA, FQGNSA. The V end was cut by 5 bases, the J end by 2 bases, with 13 bases between. DNA for the CDR3: TGTGCCAGCAGCCCCAGGGGAAGGGGCAATCAGCCCCAGCATTTT. This sequence encodes CASSPRGRGNQPQHF.

In its sample, this clone was seen a few times. This chain links TRBV19 with TRBJ1-2; no clear D gene. V was trimmed by 4 bases and J by 10 bases, leaving 10 bases between them. The CDR3 is made up of 11 amino acids. From germline, CDR1 is LNHDA and CDR2 SQIVND (reference sequence). The CDR3 is CASSSRDAYTF. The CDR3 DNA is TGTGCCAGTAGTAGCAGAGATGCCTACACCTTC.

Ten or more counts support this clone. This chain links TRBV7-2 with TRBJ2-7; D is perhaps TRBD1 (7 bases). Germline V gives CDR1 SGHTA, CDR2 FQGNSA. The CDR3 runs 14 residues. Trimming shortened V by 5 bases and J by 0 bases, and 11 bases separated the two germline ends. CDR3 in DNA: TGTGCCAGCAGCGCCAGGGGGGACTCCTACGAGCAGTACTTC. Residues: CASSARGDSYEQYF.

This rearrangement joins TRBV11-2 to TRBJ2-3; the D gene is possibly TRBD1 (6 bases). The CDR3 is 16 amino acids. V was clipped by 5 bases and J by 3 bases, with 18 bases between them. Germline assignment: CDR1 SGHAT and CDR2 FQNNGV. The CDR3 region has the DNA TGTGCCAGCAGCGCCCTACAGGGTCTGGGTACAGATACGCAGTATTTT. This encodes CASSALQGLGTDTQYF.

This chain joins TRBV28 and TRBJ2-7, with 13 positions matching TRBD2. J gave up 6 bases and V 3 bases, and 2 bases lay outside the gene matches. The CDR3 spans 14 residues. Germline lookup yields CDR1 MDHEN and CDR2 SYDVKM. DNA for the CDR3: TGTGCCAGCAGTTTGGGACTAGCGGGATTCGAGCAGTACTTC. Encoded protein: CASSLGLAGFEQYF.

J is TRBJ2-5 and V is TRBV7-9; maybe TRBD1 (5 bases). CDR1 is SEHNR, CDR2 FQNEAQ, per germline (reference sequence). V was cut by 1 base and J by 5 bases, with 11 bases left in between. The CDR3 spans 14 residues. The CDR3 DNA sequence: TGTGCCAGCAGCTTAGGCTTAGGGGATGAGACCCAGTACTTC. It translates to CASSLGLGDETQYF. Based on the CDR3 plus reference TRBV7-9 and TRBJ2-5, the full variable domain is DTGVSQNPRHKITKRGQNVTFRCDPISEHNRLYWYRQTLGQGPEFLTYFQNEAQLEKSRLLSDRFSAERPKGSFSTLEIQRTEQGDSAMYLCASSLGLGDETQYFGPGTRLLVL.

As for this clone: The sample carries other DNA sequences with the same CDR3. The chain uses TRBV5-1 and TRBJ2-3; TRBD2 matches at 7 bases. There are 15 residues in the CDR3. The germline gives CDR1 SGHRS, CDR2 YFSETQ. V gave up 2 bases and J gave up 0 bases; unmatched junction bases: 3. CDR3 residues: CASSFGGSSTDTQYF. The CDR3 DNA reads as TGCGCCAGCAGCTTCGGGGGGTCTAGCACAGATACGCAGTATTTT.

The chain combines TRBV30 with TRBJ2-5; TRBD2 aligns across 8 bases. Germline trimming cut 1 base from V and 2 bases from J; bases unmatched to any gene: 9. The CDR3 covers 16 residues. The germline V gene has CDR1 GTSNPN and CDR2 SVGIG (reference sequence). Here the CDR3 reads CAWSAGASGYQETQYF. The CDR3 DNA follows: TGTGCCTGGAGTGCTGGGGCTAGCGGGTATCAAGAGACCCAGTACTTC.

Points on this clone: Other DNA sequences in this sample translate to the same CDR3. The chain recombines TRBV2 with TRBJ2-2; 9 nucleotides match TRBD1. The CDR3 covers 14 residues. The V and J ends lost 8 bases and 1 base, in that order; junction bases with no gene match: 2. Germline assignment: CDR1 SNHLY and CDR2 FYNNEI. CDR3 coding DNA: TGTGCCAGCCGGGGACAGGGGAACACCGGGGAGCTGTTTTTT. Protein: CASRGQGNTGELFF.

The chain has TRBV4-2 and TRBJ2-5; unclear D gene. The DNA matches TRBJ2-7 better at its end, which makes the J call doubtful. Germline lookup yields CDR1 LGHNA and CDR2 YNFKEQ. This CDR3 comprises 13 residues. This chain's CDR3 is CASSPTRVGEQYF. CDR3 bases: TGTGCCAGCAGCCCCACCCGGGTGGGCGAGCAGTACTTC.

The chain is built from TRBV6-1 and TRBJ2-5, with D maybe TRBD1 (5 bases). Trimming removed 4 bases from V and 1 base from J, with 10 bases in between. CDR1 and CDR2 from the germline V gene are MNHNS and SASEGT. CDR3 size: 14 residues. The CDR3 is CASSGQSPQETQYF. The CDR3 DNA is TGTGCCAGCAGTGGACAGTCTCCCCAAGAGACCCAGTACTTC.

Notes on this clone: Other DNA sequences from this sample encode an identical CDR3 as well. The V and J genes are TRBV5-1 and TRBJ1-1, with D tentatively TRBD1 (5 bases). Germline V gives CDR1 SGHRS, CDR2 YFSETQ. The CDR3 runs to 14 residues. V lost 0 bases and J lost 1, with 7 bases in between. The CDR3 protein is CASSLGTGNTEAFF. The DNA of the CDR3 is TGCGCCAGCAGCTTGGGTACAGGGAACACTGAAGCTTTCTTT.

This clone was detected once. Other nucleotide sequences from this sample produce the same CDR3. The chain couples TRBV7-3 to TRBJ2-2; possibly TRBD2 for D (5 bases). CDR3 length equals 14 residues. Trimming removed 5 bases from V and 1 base from J, with 8 bases in between. In germline, CDR1 is SGHTA, CDR2 FQGTGA. In nucleotides, the CDR3 is TGTGCCAGCAGCCCCGGACTGAACACCGGGGAGCTGTTTTTT. This codes for CASSPGLNTGELFF.